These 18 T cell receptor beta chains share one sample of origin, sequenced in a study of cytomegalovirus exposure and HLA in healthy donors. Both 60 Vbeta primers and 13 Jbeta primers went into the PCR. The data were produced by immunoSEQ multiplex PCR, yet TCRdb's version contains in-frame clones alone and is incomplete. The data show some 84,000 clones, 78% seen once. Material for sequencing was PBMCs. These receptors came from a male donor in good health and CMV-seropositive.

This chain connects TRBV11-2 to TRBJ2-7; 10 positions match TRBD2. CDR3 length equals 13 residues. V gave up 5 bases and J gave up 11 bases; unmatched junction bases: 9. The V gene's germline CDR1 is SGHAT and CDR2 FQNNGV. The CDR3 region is CASSHPTSGIEYF. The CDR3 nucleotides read TGTGCCAGCAGCCACCCCACTAGCGGGATAGAGTACTTC.

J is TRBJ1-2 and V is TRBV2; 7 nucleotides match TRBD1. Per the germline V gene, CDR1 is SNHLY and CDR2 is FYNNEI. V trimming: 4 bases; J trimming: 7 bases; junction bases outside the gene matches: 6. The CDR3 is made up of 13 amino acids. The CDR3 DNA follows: TGTGCCAGCAGTGTTTTAGGGGGCTTTGGCTACACCTTC. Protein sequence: CASSVLGGFGYTF.

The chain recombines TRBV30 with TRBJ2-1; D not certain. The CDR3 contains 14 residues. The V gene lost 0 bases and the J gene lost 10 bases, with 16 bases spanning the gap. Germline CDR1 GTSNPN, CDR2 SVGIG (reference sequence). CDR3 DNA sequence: TGTGCCTGGAGTGTACCGCTGTCTGGCCCCGAGCAGTTCTTC. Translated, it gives CAWSVPLSGPEQFF.

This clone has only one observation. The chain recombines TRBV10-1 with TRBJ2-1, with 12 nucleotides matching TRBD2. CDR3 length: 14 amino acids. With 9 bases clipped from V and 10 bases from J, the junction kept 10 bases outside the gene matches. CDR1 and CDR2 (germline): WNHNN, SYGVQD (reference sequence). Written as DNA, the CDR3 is TGCGCCAGGGAGACTAGCGGGAGATCAATGGAGCAGTTCTTC. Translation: CARETSGRSMEQFF.

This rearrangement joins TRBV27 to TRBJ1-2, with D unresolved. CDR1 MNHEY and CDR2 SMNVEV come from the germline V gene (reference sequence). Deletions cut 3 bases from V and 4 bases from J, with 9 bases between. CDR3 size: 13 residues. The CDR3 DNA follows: TGTGCCAGCAGTTTGAGGGAGGGCTATGGCTACACCTTC. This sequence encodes CASSLREGYGYTF.

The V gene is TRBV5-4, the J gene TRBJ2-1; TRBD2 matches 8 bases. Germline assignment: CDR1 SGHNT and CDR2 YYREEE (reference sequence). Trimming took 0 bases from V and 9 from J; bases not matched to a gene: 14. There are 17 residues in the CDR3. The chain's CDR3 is CASSLGSAGGLLGEQFF. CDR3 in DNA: TGTGCCAGCAGCTTGGGGTCTGCGGGAGGTTTGTTGGGTGAGCAGTTCTTC.

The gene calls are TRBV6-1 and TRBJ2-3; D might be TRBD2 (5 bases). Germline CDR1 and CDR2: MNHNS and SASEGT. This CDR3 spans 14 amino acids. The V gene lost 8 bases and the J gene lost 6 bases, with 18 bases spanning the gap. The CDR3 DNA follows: TGTGCCAGCGGCCCGCGGGCCACCCCGGATACGCAGTATTTT. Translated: CASGPRATPDTQYF.

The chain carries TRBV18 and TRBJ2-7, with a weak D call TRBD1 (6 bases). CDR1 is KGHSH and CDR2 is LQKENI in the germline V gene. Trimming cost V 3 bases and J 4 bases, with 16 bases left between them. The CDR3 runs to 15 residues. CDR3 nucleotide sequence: TGTGCCAGCTCACCGCTTGAACAGGGAACTTACGAGCAGTACTTC. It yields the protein CASSPLEQGTYEQYF.

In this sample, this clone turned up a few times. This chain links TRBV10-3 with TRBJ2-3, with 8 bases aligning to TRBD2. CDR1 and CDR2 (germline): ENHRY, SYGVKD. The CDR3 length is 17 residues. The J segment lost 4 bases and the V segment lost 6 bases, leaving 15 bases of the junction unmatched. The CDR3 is CAIRQSSGTSESDTQYF. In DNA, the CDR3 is TGTGCCATCAGGCAGAGCTCCGGGACTAGTGAGTCAGATACGCAGTATTTT.

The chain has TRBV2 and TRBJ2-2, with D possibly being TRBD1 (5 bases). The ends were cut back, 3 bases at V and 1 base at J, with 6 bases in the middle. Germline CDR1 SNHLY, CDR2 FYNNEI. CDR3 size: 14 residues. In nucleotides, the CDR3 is TGTGCCAGCAGTGACAGGGTGAACACCGGGGAGCTGTTTTTT. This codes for CASSDRVNTGELFF. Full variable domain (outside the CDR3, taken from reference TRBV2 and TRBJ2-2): EPEVTQTPSHQVTQMGQEVILRCVPISNHLYFYWYRQILGQKVEFLVSFYNNEISEKSEIFDDQFSVERPDGSNFTLKIRSTKLEDSAMYFCASSDRVNTGELFFGEGSRLTVL.

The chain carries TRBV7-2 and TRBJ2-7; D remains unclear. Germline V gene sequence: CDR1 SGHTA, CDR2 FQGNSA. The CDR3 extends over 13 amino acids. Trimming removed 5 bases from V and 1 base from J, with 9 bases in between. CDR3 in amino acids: CASSPTRSYEQYF. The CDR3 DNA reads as TGTGCCAGCAGCCCGACGCGGTCCTACGAGCAGTACTTC.

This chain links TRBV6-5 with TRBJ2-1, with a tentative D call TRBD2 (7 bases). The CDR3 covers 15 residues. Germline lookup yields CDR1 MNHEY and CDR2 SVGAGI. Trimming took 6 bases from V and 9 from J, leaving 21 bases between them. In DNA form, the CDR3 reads TGTGCCAGCAGCTCCGGGGGCGGGAGAGGATCTGAGCAGTTCTTC. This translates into CASSSGGGRGSEQFF.

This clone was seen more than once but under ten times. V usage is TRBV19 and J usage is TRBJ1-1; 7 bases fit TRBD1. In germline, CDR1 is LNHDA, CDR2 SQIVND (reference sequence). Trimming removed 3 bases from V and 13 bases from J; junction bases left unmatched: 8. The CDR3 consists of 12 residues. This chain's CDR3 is CASSMDRISGFF. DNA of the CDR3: TGTGCCAGTAGTATGGACAGGATCAGTGGTTTCTTT.

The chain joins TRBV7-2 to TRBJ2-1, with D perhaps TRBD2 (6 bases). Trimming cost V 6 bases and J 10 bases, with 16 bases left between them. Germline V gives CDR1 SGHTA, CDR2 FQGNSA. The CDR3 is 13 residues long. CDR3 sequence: CASRIGEVKEQFF. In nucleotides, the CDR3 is TGTGCCAGCAGGATAGGGGAGGTCAAAGAGCAGTTCTTC. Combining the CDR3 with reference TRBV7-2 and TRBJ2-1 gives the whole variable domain GAGVSQSPSNKVTEKGKDVELRCDPISGHTALYWYRQSLGQGLEFLIYFQGNSAPDKSGLPSDRFSAERTGGSVSTLTIQRTQQEDSAVYLCASRIGEVKEQFFGPGTRLTVL.

In DNA, the CDR3 is TGCGCCAGCAGCGCGAATCCGGGACAGGGGGCCGGCGGGGAGCTGTTTTTT. Amino acids: CASSANPGQGAGGELFF. This chain links TRBV5-1 with TRBJ2-2; 12 bases agree with TRBD1. Trimming at V came to 4 bases and at J to 7 bases, leaving 11 bases not matched to a gene. Germline CDR1 reads SGHRS; CDR2 reads YFSETQ. The CDR3 consists of 17 residues.

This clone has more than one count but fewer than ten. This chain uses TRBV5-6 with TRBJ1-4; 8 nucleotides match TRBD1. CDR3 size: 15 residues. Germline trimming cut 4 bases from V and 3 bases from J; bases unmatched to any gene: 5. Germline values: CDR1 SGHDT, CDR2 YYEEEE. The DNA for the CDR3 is TGTGCCAGCAGCACCCAACAGGGGGCTAATGAAAAACTGTTTTTT. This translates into CASSTQQGANEKLFF.

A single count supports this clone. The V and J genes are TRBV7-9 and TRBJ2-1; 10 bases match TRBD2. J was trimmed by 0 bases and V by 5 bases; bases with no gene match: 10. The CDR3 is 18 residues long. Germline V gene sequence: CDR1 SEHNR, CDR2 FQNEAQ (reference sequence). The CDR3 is CASSTGRTSGSSYNEQFF. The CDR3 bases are TGTGCCAGCAGCACGGGACGGACTAGCGGTAGCTCCTACAATGAGCAGTTCTTC.

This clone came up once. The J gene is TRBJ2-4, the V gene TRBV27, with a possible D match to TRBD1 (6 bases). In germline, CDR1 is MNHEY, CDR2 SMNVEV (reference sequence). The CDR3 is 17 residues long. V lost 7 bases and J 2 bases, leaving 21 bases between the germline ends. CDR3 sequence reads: CASTQTDSQGTKNIQYF. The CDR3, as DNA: TGTGCCAGCACCCAAACGGACTCACAGGGAACCAAAAACATTCAGTACTTC.